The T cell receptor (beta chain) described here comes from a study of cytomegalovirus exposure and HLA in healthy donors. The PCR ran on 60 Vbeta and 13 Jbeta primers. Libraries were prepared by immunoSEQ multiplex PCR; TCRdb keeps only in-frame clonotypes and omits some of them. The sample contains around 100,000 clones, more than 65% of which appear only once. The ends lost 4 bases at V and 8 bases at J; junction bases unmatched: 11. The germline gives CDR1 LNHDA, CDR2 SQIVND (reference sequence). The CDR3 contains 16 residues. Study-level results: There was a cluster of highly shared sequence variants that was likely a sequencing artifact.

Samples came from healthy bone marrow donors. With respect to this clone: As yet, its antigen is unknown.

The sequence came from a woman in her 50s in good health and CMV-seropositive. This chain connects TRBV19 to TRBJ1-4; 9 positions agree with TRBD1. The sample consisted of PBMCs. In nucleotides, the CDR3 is TGTGCCAGTAGTACACCGGGACAGGGAAGGTTCGAAAAACTGTTTTTT. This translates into CASSTPGQGRFEKLFF. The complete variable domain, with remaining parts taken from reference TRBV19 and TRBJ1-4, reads DGGITQSPKYLFRKEGQNVTLSCEQNLNHDAMYWYRQDPGQGLRLIYYSQIVNDFQKGDIAEGYSVSREKKESFPLTVTSAQKNPTAFYLCASSTPGQGRFEKLFFGSGTQLSVL.